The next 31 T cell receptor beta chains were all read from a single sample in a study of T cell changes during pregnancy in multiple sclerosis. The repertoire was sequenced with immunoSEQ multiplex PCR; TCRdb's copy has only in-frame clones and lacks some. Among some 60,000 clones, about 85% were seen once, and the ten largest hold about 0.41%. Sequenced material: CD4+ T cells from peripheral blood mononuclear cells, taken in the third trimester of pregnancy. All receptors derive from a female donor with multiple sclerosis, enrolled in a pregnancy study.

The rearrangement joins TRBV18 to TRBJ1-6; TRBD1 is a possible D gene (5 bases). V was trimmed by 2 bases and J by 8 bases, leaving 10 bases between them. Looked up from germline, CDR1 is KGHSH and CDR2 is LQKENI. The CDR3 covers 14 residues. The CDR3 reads CASSPTGVDSPLHF. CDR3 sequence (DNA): TGTGCCAGCTCACCAACGGGGGTTGATTCACCCCTCCACTTT.

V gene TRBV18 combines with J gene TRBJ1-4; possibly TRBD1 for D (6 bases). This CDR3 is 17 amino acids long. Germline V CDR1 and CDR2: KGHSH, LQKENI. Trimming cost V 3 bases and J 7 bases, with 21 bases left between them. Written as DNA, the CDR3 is TGTGCCAGCTCACCGAAGACAGGCTCGAACTTTGGTGAAAAACTGTTTTTT. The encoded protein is CASSPKTGSNFGEKLFF.

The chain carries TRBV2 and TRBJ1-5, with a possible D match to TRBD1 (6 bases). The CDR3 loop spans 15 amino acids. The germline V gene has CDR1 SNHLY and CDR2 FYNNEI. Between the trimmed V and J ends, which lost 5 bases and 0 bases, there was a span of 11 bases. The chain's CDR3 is CASSMTGYSNQPQHF. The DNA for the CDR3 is TGTGCCAGCAGTATGACAGGTTATAGCAATCAGCCCCAGCATTTT.

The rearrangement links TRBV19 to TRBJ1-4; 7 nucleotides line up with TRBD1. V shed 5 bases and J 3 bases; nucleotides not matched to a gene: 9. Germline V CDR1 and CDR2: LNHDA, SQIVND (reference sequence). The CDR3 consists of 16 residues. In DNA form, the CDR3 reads TGTGCCAGTAGTCTCATACAGGGGCCAGCTAATGAAAAACTGTTTTTT. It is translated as CASSLIQGPANEKLFF.

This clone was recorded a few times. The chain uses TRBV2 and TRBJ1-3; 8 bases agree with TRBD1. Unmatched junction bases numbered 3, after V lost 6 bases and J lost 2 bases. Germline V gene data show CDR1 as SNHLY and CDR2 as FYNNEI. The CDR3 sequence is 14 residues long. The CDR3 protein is CASSSQGAGNTIYF. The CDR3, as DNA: TGTGCCAGCAGCTCACAGGGGGCTGGAAACACCATATATTTT.

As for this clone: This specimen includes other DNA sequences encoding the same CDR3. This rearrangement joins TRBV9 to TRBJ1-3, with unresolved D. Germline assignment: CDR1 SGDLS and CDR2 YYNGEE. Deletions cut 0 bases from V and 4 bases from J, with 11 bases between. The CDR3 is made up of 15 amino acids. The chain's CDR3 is CASSVGGTAGNTIYF. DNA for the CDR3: TGTGCCAGCAGCGTAGGCGGAACCGCCGGAAACACCATATATTTT.

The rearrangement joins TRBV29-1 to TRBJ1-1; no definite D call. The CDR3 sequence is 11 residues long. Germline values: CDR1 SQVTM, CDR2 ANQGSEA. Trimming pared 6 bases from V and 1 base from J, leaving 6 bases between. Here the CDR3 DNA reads TGCAGCGTCGTCAGGAACACTGAAGCTTTCTTT. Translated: CSVVRNTEAFF. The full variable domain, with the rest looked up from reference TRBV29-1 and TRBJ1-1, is SAVISQKPSRDICQRGTSLTIQCQVDSQVTMMFWYRQQPGQSLTLIATANQGSEATYESGFVIDKFPISRPNLTFSTLTVSNMSPEDSSIYLCSVVRNTEAFFGQGTRLTVV.

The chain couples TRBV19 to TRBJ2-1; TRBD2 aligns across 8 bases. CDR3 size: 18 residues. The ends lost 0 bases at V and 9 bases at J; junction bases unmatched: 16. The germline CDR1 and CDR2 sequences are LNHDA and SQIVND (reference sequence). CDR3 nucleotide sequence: TGTGCCAGTAGTATAGATCGTCGAACTAGCGGCATATTTGGTGAGCAGTTCTTC. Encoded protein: CASSIDRRTSGIFGEQFF. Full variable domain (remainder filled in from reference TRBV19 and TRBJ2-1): DGGITQSPKYLFRKEGQNVTLSCEQNLNHDAMYWYRQDPGQGLRLIYYSQIVNDFQKGDIAEGYSVSREKKESFPLTVTSAQKNPTAFYLCASSIDRRTSGIFGEQFFGPGTRLTVL.

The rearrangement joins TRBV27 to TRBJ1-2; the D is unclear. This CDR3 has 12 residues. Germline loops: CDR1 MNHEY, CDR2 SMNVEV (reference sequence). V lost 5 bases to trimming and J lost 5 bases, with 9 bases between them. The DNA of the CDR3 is TGTGCCAGCAGTGCCACAGTGTATGGCTACACCTTC. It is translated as CASSATVYGYTF.

The CDR3 bases are TGTGCCAGCAGACGGACGGGAGCAAACAATGAGCAGTTCTTC. Protein sequence: CASRRTGANNEQFF. This chain connects TRBV4-2 to TRBJ2-1, with D possibly matching TRBD2 (6 bases). In germline, CDR1 is LGHNA, CDR2 YNFKEQ. The CDR3 is 14 amino acids. Trimming stripped 6 bases from V and 5 bases from J, with 14 bases between.

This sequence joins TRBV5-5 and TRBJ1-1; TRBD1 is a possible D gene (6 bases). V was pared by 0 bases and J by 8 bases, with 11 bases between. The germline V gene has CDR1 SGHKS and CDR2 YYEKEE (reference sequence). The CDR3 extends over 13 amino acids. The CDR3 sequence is CASSLGQVPEAFF. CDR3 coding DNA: TGTGCCAGCAGCTTGGGACAGGTTCCCGAAGCTTTCTTT.

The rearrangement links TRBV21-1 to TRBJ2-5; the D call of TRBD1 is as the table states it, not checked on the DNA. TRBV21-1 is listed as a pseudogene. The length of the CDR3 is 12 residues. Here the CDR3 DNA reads TGTGCCAGCAGAAAGACAGGAGAGACCCAGTACTTC. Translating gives CASRKTGETQYF.

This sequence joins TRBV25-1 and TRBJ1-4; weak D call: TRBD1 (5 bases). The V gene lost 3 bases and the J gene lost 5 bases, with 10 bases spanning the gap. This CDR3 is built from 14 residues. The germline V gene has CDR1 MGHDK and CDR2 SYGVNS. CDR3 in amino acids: CASSEGRGNEKLFF. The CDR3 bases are TGTGCCAGCAGTGAGGGGAGGGGCAATGAAAAACTGTTTTTT.

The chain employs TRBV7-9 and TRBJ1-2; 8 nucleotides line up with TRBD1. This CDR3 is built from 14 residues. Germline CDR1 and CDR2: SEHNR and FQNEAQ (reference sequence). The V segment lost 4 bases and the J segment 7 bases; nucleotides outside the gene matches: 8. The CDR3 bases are TGTGCCAGCAGCTCCTTGACAGGGGCGCGTGGCTACACCTTC. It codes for CASSSLTGARGYTF.

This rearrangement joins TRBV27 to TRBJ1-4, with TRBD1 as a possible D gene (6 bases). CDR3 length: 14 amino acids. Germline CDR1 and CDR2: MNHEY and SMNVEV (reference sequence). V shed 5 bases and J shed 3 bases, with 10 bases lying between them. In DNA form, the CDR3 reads TGTGCCAGCAGTGCACAGGGTTCTAATGAAAAACTGTTTTTT. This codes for CASSAQGSNEKLFF.

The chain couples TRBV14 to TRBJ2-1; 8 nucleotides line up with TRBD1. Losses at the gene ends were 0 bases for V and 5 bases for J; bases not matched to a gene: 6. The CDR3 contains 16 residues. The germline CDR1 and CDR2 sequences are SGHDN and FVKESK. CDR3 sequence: CASSQDAGQGNNEQFF. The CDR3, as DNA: TGTGCCAGCAGCCAAGACGCCGGACAGGGAAACAATGAGCAGTTCTTC.

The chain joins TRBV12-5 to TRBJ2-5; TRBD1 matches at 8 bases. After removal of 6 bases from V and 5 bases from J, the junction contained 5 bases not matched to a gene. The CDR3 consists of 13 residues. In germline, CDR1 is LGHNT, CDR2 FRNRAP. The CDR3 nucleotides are TGTGCTAGTGGGGACAGGGCCAGGGAGACCCAGTACTTC. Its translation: CASGDRARETQYF. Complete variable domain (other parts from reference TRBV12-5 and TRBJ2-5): DARVTQTPRHKVTEMGQEVTMRCQPILGHNTVFWYRQTMMQGLELLAYFRNRAPLDDSGMPKDRFSAEMPDATLATLKIQPSEPRDSAVYFCASGDRARETQYFGPGTRLLVL.

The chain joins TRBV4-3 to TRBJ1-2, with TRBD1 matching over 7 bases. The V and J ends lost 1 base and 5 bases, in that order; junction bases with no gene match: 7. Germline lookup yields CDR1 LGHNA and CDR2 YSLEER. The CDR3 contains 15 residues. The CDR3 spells CASSQVVGGPYGYTF. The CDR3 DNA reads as TGCGCCAGCAGCCAAGTAGTAGGGGGCCCGTATGGCTACACCTTC.

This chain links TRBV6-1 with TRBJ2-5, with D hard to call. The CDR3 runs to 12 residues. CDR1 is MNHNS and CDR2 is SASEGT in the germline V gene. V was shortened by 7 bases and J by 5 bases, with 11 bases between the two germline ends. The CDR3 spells CASTPFGETQYF. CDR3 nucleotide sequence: TGTGCCAGCACTCCCTTCGGGGAGACCCAGTACTTC.

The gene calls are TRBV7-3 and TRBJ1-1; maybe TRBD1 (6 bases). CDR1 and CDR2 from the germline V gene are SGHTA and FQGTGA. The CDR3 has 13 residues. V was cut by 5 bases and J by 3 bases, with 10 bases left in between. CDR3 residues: CASSANRDTEAFF. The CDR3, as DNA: TGTGCCAGCAGCGCGAACAGGGACACTGAAGCTTTCTTT.

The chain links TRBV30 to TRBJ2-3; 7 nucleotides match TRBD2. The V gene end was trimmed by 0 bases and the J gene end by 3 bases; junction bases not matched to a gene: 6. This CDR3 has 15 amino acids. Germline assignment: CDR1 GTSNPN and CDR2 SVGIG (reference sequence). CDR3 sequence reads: CAWSVGQGGTDTQYF. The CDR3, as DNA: TGTGCCTGGAGTGTAGGGCAGGGAGGGACAGATACGCAGTATTTT. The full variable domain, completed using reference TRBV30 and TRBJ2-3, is SQTIHQWPATLVQPVGSPLSLECTVEGTSNPNLYWYRQAAGRGLQLLFYSVGIGQISSEVPQNLSASRPQDRQFILSSKKLLLSDSGFYLCAWSVGQGGTDTQYFGPGTRLTVL.

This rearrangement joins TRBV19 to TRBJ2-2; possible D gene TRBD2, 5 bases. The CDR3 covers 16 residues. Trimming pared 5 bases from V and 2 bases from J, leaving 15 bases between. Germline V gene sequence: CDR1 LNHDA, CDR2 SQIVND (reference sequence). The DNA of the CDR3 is TGTGCCAGTAGTGTCTTTTCGACTATTAACACCGGGGAGCTGTTTTTT. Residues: CASSVFSTINTGELFF.

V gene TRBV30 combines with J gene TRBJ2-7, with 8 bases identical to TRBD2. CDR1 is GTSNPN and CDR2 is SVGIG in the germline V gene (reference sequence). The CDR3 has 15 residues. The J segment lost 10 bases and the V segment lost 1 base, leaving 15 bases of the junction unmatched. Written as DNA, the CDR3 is TGTGCCTGGAGTGAAGGGCGGGAGGTCCCAGGGAAACAGTACTTC. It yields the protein CAWSEGREVPGKQYF.

In DNA, the CDR3 is TGTGCCAGCAGTGGACTTGGCGACAATGAGCAGTTCTTC. Its translation: CASSGLGDNEQFF. The chain employs TRBV6-6 and TRBJ2-1; D might be TRBD2 (5 bases). The CDR3 sequence is 13 residues long. V lost 5 bases and J lost 5, with 10 bases in between. CDR1 is MNHNY, CDR2 SVGAGI, per germline (reference sequence).

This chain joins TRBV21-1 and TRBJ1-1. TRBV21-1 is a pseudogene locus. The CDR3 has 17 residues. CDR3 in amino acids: CASSKAQNRGGSTEAFF. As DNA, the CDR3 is TGTGCCAGCAGCAAAGCGCAGAATCGGGGCGGGAGCACTGAAGCTTTCTTT.

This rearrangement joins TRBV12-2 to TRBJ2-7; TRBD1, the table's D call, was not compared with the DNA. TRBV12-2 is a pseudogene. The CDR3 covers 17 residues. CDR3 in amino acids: CASRPLLPGQGSYEQYF. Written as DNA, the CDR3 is TGTGCAAGTCGTCCTTTACTTCCGGGACAGGGATCCTACGAGCAGTACTTC.

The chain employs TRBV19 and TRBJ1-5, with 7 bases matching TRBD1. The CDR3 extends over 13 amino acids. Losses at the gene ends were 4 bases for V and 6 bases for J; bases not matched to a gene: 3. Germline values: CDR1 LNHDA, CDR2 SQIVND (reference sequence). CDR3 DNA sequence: TGTGCCAGTAGTAGAGGGGGCAGTCAGCCCCAGCATTTT. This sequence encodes CASSRGGSQPQHF.

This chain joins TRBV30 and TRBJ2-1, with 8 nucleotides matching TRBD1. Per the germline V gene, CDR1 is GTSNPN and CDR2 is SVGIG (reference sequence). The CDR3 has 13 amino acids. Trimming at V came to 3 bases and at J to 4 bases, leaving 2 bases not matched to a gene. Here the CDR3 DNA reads TGTGCCTGGAGGGGACAGGAGTACAATGAGCAGTTCTTC. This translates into CAWRGQEYNEQFF.

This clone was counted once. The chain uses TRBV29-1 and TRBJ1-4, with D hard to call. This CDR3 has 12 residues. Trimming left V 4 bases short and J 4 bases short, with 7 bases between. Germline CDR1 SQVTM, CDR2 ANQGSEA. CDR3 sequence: CSVVSLNEKLFF. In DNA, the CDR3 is TGCAGCGTTGTAAGCCTTAATGAAAAACTGTTTTTT.

The CDR3 region has the DNA TGTGCCAGCTCACCACCCTCACTAGTGGGTCATGAGCAGTTCTTC. It yields the protein CASSPPSLVGHEQFF. The gene calls are TRBV18 and TRBJ2-1, with D possibly being TRBD2 (5 bases). Deletions cut 0 bases from V and 8 bases from J, with 14 bases between. CDR3 size: 15 residues. In germline, CDR1 is KGHSH, CDR2 LQKENI. The full variable domain, completed using reference TRBV18 and TRBJ2-1, is NAGVMQNPRHLVRRRGQEARLRCSPMKGHSHVYWYRQLPEEGLKFMVYLQKENIIDESGMPKERFSAEFPKEGPSILRIQQVVRGDSAAYFCASSPPSLVGHEQFFGPGTRLTVL.

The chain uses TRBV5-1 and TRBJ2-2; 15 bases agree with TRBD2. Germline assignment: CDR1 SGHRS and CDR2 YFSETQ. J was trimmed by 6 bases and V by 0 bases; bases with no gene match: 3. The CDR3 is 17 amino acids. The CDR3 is CASSLARTSGGAGELFF. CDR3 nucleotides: TGCGCCAGCAGCTTGGCCCGGACTAGCGGGGGGGCCGGGGAGCTGTTTTTT.